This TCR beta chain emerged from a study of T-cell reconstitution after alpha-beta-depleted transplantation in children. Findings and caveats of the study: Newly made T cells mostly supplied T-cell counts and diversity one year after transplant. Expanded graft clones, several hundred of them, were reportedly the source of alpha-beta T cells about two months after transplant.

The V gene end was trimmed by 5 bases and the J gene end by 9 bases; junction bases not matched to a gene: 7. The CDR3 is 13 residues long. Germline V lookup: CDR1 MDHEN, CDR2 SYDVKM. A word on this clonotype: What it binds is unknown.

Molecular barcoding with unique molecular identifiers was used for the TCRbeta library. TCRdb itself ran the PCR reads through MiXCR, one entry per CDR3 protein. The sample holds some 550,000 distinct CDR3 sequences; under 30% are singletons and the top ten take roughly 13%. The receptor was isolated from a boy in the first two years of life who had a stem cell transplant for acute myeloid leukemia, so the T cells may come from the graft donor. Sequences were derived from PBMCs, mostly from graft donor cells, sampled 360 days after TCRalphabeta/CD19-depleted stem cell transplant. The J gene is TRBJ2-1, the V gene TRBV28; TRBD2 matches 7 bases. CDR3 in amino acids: CASSGGGVFEQFF. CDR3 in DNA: TGTGCCAGCAGTGGGGGGGGTGTCTTTGAGCAGTTCTTC.